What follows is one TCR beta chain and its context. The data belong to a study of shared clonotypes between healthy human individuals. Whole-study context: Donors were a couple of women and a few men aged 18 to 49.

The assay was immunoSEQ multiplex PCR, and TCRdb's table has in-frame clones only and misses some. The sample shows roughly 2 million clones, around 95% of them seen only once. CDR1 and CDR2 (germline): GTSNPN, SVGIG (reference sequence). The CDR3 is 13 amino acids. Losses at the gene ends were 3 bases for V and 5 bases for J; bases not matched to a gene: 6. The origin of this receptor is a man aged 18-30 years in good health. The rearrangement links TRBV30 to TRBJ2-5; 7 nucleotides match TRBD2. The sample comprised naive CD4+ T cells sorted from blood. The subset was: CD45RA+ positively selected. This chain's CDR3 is CAWRLSGAETQYF. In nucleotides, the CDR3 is TGTGCCTGGAGACTCAGCGGGGCGGAGACCCAGTACTTC.